The next 27 T cell receptor beta chains were all read from a single sample in a study of T cell responses to AZD1222 COVID-19 vaccine (dated by TCRdb to 2020 to 2023). The library was made by the immunoSEQ multiplex PCR assay. TCRdb stores this immuneACCESS table with in-frame sequences only. Part of the clones is absent; in the studies checked, under half of the shortfall reflects unresolved V genes, and no reason is known for the rest. The sample table contains about 180,000 clones; only one count was recorded for roughly 94% of them. The ten largest clonotypes hold more than 1.5% of the sample. The sample's time point label, in plain terms: about 28 days (+/-7) after the second vaccine dose. The sample here was peripheral blood, taken 28 days after the second AZD1222 dose. The origin of the receptors is an adult who received the AZD1222 COVID-19 vaccine.

CDR3 DNA sequence: TGTGCCAGCAGGAAGGGCGGGGATCAGCCCCAGCATTTT. Its protein product is CASRKGGDQPQHF. The chain combines TRBV12-3 or TRBV12-4 with TRBJ1-5; D uncertain. CDR3 length: 13 amino acids. V lost 6 bases and J 5 bases, leaving 11 bases between the germline ends.

The J gene is TRBJ1-4, the V gene TRBV27; a weak D match, TRBD1 (5 bases). This CDR3 is built from 16 residues. Germline CDR1 is MNHEY and CDR2 is SMNVEV (reference sequence). V dropped 6 bases and J dropped 3 bases, with 17 bases sitting between them. The CDR3 DNA sequence: TGTGCCAGCAGCCTAGAACCGGGACGGCCTAATGAAAAACTGTTTTTT. Encoded protein: CASSLEPGRPNEKLFF.

DNA for the CDR3: TGTGCCAGCAGTTTGGCAGGGGAGTACTGGGGCGAGCAGTACTTC. Amino acid sequence: CASSLAGEYWGEQYF. The chain is built from TRBV28 and TRBJ2-7; TRBD1 might be the D (6 bases). The CDR3 length is 15 residues. Germline lookup yields CDR1 MDHEN and CDR2 SYDVKM. Trimming cost V 3 bases and J 6 bases, with 18 bases left between them.

The J gene is TRBJ2-1, the V gene TRBV27; TRBD1 agrees at 8 bases. CDR1 is MNHEY, CDR2 SMNVEV, per germline (reference sequence). V lost 7 bases, J lost 2 bases, and 10 bases stayed unmatched. The CDR3 loop spans 16 amino acids. The CDR3 here is CASKPRQGSTYNEQFF. The CDR3 DNA reads TGTGCCAGCAAACCCCGACAGGGGAGCACCTACAATGAGCAGTTCTTC.

The V and J genes are TRBV7-3 and TRBJ2-5; the D gene could be TRBD1 or TRBD2 (5 bases each). CDR3 length: 13 residues. Trimming cost V 2 bases and J 5 bases, with 9 bases left between them. Looked up from germline, CDR1 is SGHTA and CDR2 is FQGTGA. The DNA for the CDR3 is TGTGCCAGCAGCTTAGGGGGTGAGGAGACCCAGTACTTC. It encodes CASSLGGEETQYF.

The chain carries TRBV12-5 and TRBJ2-6; D unresolved. Deletions cut 1 base from V and 1 base from J, with 5 bases between. The CDR3 spans 15 residues. Germline lookup yields CDR1 LGHNT and CDR2 FRNRAP. CDR3 amino acids: CASGLDGSGANVLTF. CDR3 coding DNA: TGTGCTAGTGGTTTGGATGGGTCTGGGGCCAACGTCCTGACTTTC.

The genes are TRBV13 and TRBJ1-1, with a weak D call TRBD1 (6 bases). CDR3 size: 12 residues. CDR1 is PRHDT, CDR2 FYEKMQ, per germline (reference sequence). V was clipped by 3 bases and J by 10 bases, with 12 bases between them. The DNA of the CDR3 is TGTGCCAGCAGCTTGGACAGCCGCGGAGCTTTCTTT. Residues: CASSLDSRGAFF.

This chain joins TRBV6-5 and TRBJ1-1; the D gene is possibly TRBD1 (5 bases). Germline loops: CDR1 MNHEY, CDR2 SVGAGI. V was cut by 6 bases and J by 8 bases, with 10 bases left in between. This CDR3 is 11 amino acids long. The CDR3 sequence is CASSGAGEAFF. The DNA of the CDR3 is TGTGCCAGCAGCGGGGCAGGGGAAGCTTTCTTT.

The chain links TRBV19 to TRBJ1-2; D unclear. The V and J ends lost 5 bases and 1 base respectively, with 11 bases between them. This CDR3 comprises 14 residues. Germline CDR1 reads LNHDA; CDR2 reads SQIVND (reference sequence). This CDR3 reads CASSLPGINYGYTF. The CDR3 nucleotides are TGTGCCAGTAGTCTTCCCGGAATTAACTATGGCTACACCTTC.

V gene TRBV15 combines with J gene TRBJ2-3; TRBD1 matches at 7 bases. Germline V lookup: CDR1 LNHNV, CDR2 YYDKDF (reference sequence). CDR3 length equals 15 residues. With V trimmed by 5 bases and J by 6 bases, 11 bases remained unmatched. In DNA form, the CDR3 reads TGTGCCACCAGCGGGGCTAGACAGGGTCCGGATACGCAGTATTTT. Its protein product is CATSGARQGPDTQYF.

The chain employs TRBV4-2 and TRBJ2-7, with TRBD1 identical over 8 bases. Germline-derived CDR1 and CDR2 are LGHNA and YNFKEQ. There are 16 residues in the CDR3. The J segment lost 4 bases and the V segment lost 0 bases, leaving 8 bases of the junction unmatched. CDR3 amino acids: CASSQDSGQAEYEQYF. Here the CDR3 DNA reads TGTGCCAGCAGCCAAGATTCGGGACAGGCTGAGTACGAGCAGTACTTC.

The CDR3 is CASRRGASSYGYTF. Here the CDR3 DNA reads TGTGCCAGCAGGAGAGGGGCAAGCTCCTATGGCTACACCTTC. This chain links TRBV2 with TRBJ1-2; D is possibly TRBD1 (5 bases). Germline lookup yields CDR1 SNHLY and CDR2 FYNNEI. The CDR3 consists of 14 residues. Trimming pared 6 bases from V and 4 bases from J, leaving 15 bases between.

The chain uses TRBV20-1 and TRBJ1-1; the D is unclear. The germline V and J ends were trimmed by 3 bases and 1 base, with 3 bases remaining between them. The CDR3 extends over 11 amino acids. CDR1 and CDR2 from the germline V gene are DFQATT and SNEGSKA (reference sequence). The CDR3 region has the DNA TGCAGTGCTAGCTCGAACACTGAAGCTTTCTTT. This gives the protein CSASSNTEAFF.

This clone has just one count. The rearrangement links TRBV12-5 to TRBJ2-4; TRBD1 matches at 7 bases. The CDR3 sequence is 15 residues long. The germline CDR1 and CDR2 sequences are LGHNT and FRNRAP. After removal of 1 base from V and 6 bases from J, the junction contained 6 bases not matched to a gene. The CDR3 DNA sequence: TGTGCTAGTGGTTTGGGAACAGGGGTAGTAAACATTCAGTACTTC. Translating it yields CASGLGTGVVNIQYF.

This clone appeared a single time. This chain links TRBV6-1 with TRBJ1-6, with D perhaps TRBD1 (6 bases). The CDR3 contains 15 residues. Germline V lookup: CDR1 MNHNS, CDR2 SASEGT. Trimming took off 2 bases at V and 10 bases at J, with 15 bases between the two ends. CDR3 residues: CASSESPPGGSPLHF. The DNA of the CDR3 is TGTGCCAGCAGTGAATCCCCGCCGGGGGGCTCACCCCTCCACTTT.

The V call is TRBV5-1, the J call TRBJ2-7; D not resolved. Per the germline V gene, CDR1 is SGHRS and CDR2 is YFSETQ. V lost 5 bases to trimming and J lost 4 bases, with 22 bases between them. The CDR3 consists of 16 residues. Here the CDR3 reads CASSTGGWVKNYEQYF. The CDR3 DNA reads as TGCGCCAGCAGTACCGGCGGATGGGTGAAGAATTACGAGCAGTACTTC. Complete variable domain (other parts from reference TRBV5-1 and TRBJ2-7): KAGVTQTPRYLIKTRGQQVTLSCSPISGHRSVSWYQQTPGQGLQFLFEYFSETQRNKGNFPGRFSGRQFSNSRSEMNVSTLELGDSALYLCASSTGGWVKNYEQYFGPGTRLTVT.

This chain links TRBV3-1 (or the pseudogene TRBV3-2) with TRBJ2-2; 8 bases fit TRBD2. Per the germline V gene, CDR1 is LGHDT and CDR2 is YNNKEL (reference sequence). The junction had 8 bases not matched to a gene; V was cut back by 4 bases and J by 4 bases. The CDR3 consists of 16 residues. DNA of the CDR3: TGTGCCAGCAGCCTTACGGGAGGGGTCGGCACCGGGGAGCTGTTTTTT. It codes for CASSLTGGVGTGELFF.

V gene TRBV27 combines with J gene TRBJ1-6; no firm D call. Germline V gene data show CDR1 as MNHEY and CDR2 as SMNVEV (reference sequence). CDR3 length equals 16 residues. Trimming removed 5 bases at V and 0 bases at J, with 11 bases between. The CDR3: CASSRSPSSYNSPLHF. CDR3 nucleotides: TGTGCCAGCAGTCGTAGCCCGAGCTCCTATAATTCACCCCTCCACTTT.

The chain has TRBV2 and TRBJ2-7, with a tentative D call TRBD2 (6 bases). Per the germline V gene, CDR1 is SNHLY and CDR2 is FYNNEI. The CDR3 is 15 amino acids. The V and J ends lost 7 bases and 5 bases respectively, with 21 bases between them. The CDR3 here is CASMRERGGTDEQYF. The DNA of the CDR3 is TGTGCCAGCATGAGGGAAAGGGGAGGTACGGACGAGCAGTACTTC.

V is TRBV7-9 and J is TRBJ2-7, with D possibly matching TRBD1 (5 bases). The CDR3 spans 14 residues. Trimming shortened V by 1 base and J by 2 bases, and 9 bases separated the two germline ends. In germline, CDR1 is SEHNR, CDR2 FQNEAQ (reference sequence). In DNA form, the CDR3 reads TGTGCCAGCAGCTTAGTCACAGGACCCTACGAGCAGTACTTC. This translates into CASSLVTGPYEQYF. The variable domain in full, completed from reference TRBV7-9 and TRBJ2-7, reads DTGVSQNPRHKITKRGQNVTFRCDPISEHNRLYWYRQTLGQGPEFLTYFQNEAQLEKSRLLSDRFSAERPKGSFSTLEIQRTEQGDSAMYLCASSLVTGPYEQYFGPGTRLTVT.

The rearrangement uses TRBV6-6 and TRBJ2-5; 8 positions agree with TRBD1. Germline lookup yields CDR1 MNHNY and CDR2 SVGAGI (reference sequence). CDR3 size: 16 residues. V dropped 5 bases and J dropped 4; count of bases not matched to a gene: 12. The CDR3 DNA is TGTGCCAGCAGTGCCAAAGCAGGGGGCCAACGAGAGACCCAGTACTTC. Translating gives CASSAKAGGQRETQYF.

The chain carries TRBV19 and TRBJ1-6, with 7 bases matching TRBD1. The junction had 6 bases not matched to a gene; V was cut back by 6 bases and J by 7 bases. The CDR3 runs 14 residues. CDR1 is LNHDA and CDR2 is SQIVND in the germline V gene (reference sequence). The CDR3 DNA is TGTGCCAGTAGGGATGGACAGGAGAATTCACCCCTCCACTTT. Protein product: CASRDGQENSPLHF.

V gene TRBV9 combines with J gene TRBJ2-7; tentatively, D is TRBD1 (5 bases). Germline lookup yields CDR1 SGDLS and CDR2 YYNGEE. Trimming pared 4 bases from V and 0 bases from J, leaving 11 bases between. There are 14 residues in the CDR3. In DNA, the CDR3 is TGTGCCAGCAGCCCTTCGACAGTCTCCTACGAGCAGTACTTC. This encodes CASSPSTVSYEQYF.

This clone is a singleton in its sample. J is TRBJ1-2 and V is TRBV19; possibly TRBD1 for D (6 bases). The CDR3 spans 13 residues. Germline values: CDR1 LNHDA, CDR2 SQIVND (reference sequence). V dropped 3 bases and J dropped 7 bases, with 12 bases sitting between them. CDR3 protein: CASSIVGGIGYTF. The DNA of the CDR3 is TGTGCCAGTAGTATCGTAGGGGGAATTGGCTACACCTTC.

The chain combines TRBV2 with TRBJ1-4; 7 bases line up with TRBD1. Germline CDR1 SNHLY, CDR2 FYNNEI. The CDR3 spans 14 residues. V shed 4 bases and J 4 bases; nucleotides not matched to a gene: 3. The chain's CDR3 is CASSVGTVNEKLFF. CDR3 bases: TGTGCCAGCAGTGTGGGGACAGTTAATGAAAAACTGTTTTTT.

The gene calls are TRBV21-1 and TRBJ1-1; no DNA check was done on the table's D call, TRBD1. TRBV21-1 is termed a pseudogene. This CDR3 comprises 16 residues. This chain's CDR3 is CASSTVAGQPNTEAFF. The CDR3 region has the DNA TGTGCCAGCAGCACGGTTGCAGGACAACCGAACACTGAAGCTTTCTTT.

The CDR3 nucleotides are TGTGCCAGCAGCCGTTTGGGGGGTAACTATGGCTACACCTTC. This encodes CASSRLGGNYGYTF. The rearrangement joins TRBV28 to TRBJ1-2, with a weak D call TRBD1 (5 bases). CDR1 MDHEN and CDR2 SYDVKM come from the germline V gene. V lost 6 bases to trimming and J lost 1 base, with 12 bases between them. The CDR3 spans 14 residues.